The present entry profiles one T cell receptor beta chain with its context. This entry belongs to a study of blood T cell repertoires in COVID-19. The assay was immunoSEQ multiplex PCR, and TCRdb's table has in-frame clones only and misses some. The table includes a few hundred thousand clones, 84% detected once. The CDR3 sequence is 14 residues long. Germline V gives CDR1 SGHNT, CDR2 YENEEA. With V trimmed by 5 bases and J by 0 bases, 2 bases remained unmatched. Which cohort a participant joined came from the clinical history participants gave. J is TRBJ1-1 and V is TRBV11-3, with TRBD1 matching over 8 bases. The specimen sequenced was PBMCs or T cells enriched from blood (not recorded which). The TCR sequence derives from a man aged 30-40 years with acute COVID-19. For the CDR3, the DNA is TGTGCCAGCAGCCCGGACAGGGTGAACACTGAAGCTTTCTTT. As protein: CASSPDRVNTEAFF.